Following are 26 T cell receptor beta chains from one sample sequenced in a study of OX40 agonist ivuxolimab in advanced cancers. Data came from immunoSEQ multiplex PCR; TCRdb stores just in-frame clones and leaves some out. The sample carries more than 40,000 clones, more than 70% recorded once. The source material was CD4+ or CD8+ T cells sorted from blood, sampled in a trial of the OX40 agonist ivuxolimab. The receptor set was obtained from an adult with an advanced solid tumor such as melanoma, head and neck, liver or kidney cancer.

The genes are TRBV5-6 and TRBJ1-5; 7 bases are a match to TRBD1. Germline values: CDR1 SGHDT, CDR2 YYEEEE. CDR3 length equals 13 residues. The V gene end was trimmed by 3 bases and the J gene end by 11 bases; junction bases not matched to a gene: 8. CDR3 protein: CASSSGQAATQHF. In DNA, the CDR3 is TGTGCCAGCAGCTCCGGACAGGCCGCGACCCAGCATTTT.

The V call is TRBV6-6, the J call TRBJ1-1; D is unclear. The CDR3 has 13 residues. Trimming left V 0 bases short and J 12 bases short, with 14 bases between. Germline V gene lookup returns CDR1 MNHNY and CDR2 SVGAGI (reference sequence). CDR3 in amino acids: CASSYSSALFPFF. DNA of the CDR3: TGTGCCAGCAGTTACTCTAGCGCCCTCTTTCCTTTCTTT.

The chain is built from TRBV5-1 and TRBJ1-1; possibly TRBD1 for D (5 bases). The CDR3 is 13 amino acids. Germline-derived CDR1 and CDR2 are SGHRS and YFSETQ. V was pared by 2 bases and J by 1 base, with 6 bases between. The CDR3 reads CASSFQGNTEAFF. CDR3 nucleotides: TGCGCCAGCAGCTTTCAGGGGAACACTGAAGCTTTCTTT.

This chain connects TRBV30 to TRBJ1-2; weak D call: TRBD1 (6 bases). This CDR3 has 13 residues. Germline lookup yields CDR1 GTSNPN and CDR2 SVGIG (reference sequence). Deletions cut 2 bases from V and 10 bases from J, with 17 bases between. The CDR3 DNA follows: TGTGCCTGGAGTAAGGGGGGTCAGATCTTCTACACCTTC. Protein product: CAWSKGGQIFYTF.

The chain combines TRBV28 with TRBJ1-1; no clear D gene. V dropped 3 bases and J dropped 6 bases, with 8 bases sitting between them. This CDR3 is 12 amino acids long. CDR1 is MDHEN, CDR2 SYDVKM, per germline. This chain's CDR3 is CASSFSSSEAFF. DNA of the CDR3: TGTGCCAGCAGTTTTAGTTCGTCTGAAGCTTTCTTT.

This chain uses TRBV5-5 with TRBJ2-2; 9 bases fit TRBD2. CDR3 length: 16 residues. From germline, CDR1 is SGHKS and CDR2 YYEKEE (reference sequence). Trimming cost V 4 bases and J 6 bases; bases outside gene matches: 10. The CDR3 nucleotides are TGTGCCAGCAGCCCTTTAGCGGGAGAAACTTCCGGGGAGCTGTTTTTT. The encoded protein is CASSPLAGETSGELFF. The whole variable domain, filled in from reference TRBV5-5 and TRBJ2-2, reads DAGVTQSPTHLIKTRGQQVTLRCSPISGHKSVSWYQQVLGQGPQFIFQYYEKEERGRGNFPDRFSARQFPNYSSELNVNALLLGDSALYLCASSPLAGETSGELFFGEGSRLTVL.

The rearrangement joins TRBV18 to TRBJ1-5; D possibly corresponds to TRBD1 (5 bases). The V gene lost 2 bases and the J gene lost 0 bases, with 8 bases spanning the gap. The germline CDR1 and CDR2 sequences are KGHSH and LQKENI. This CDR3 contains 15 residues. The CDR3 region has the DNA TGTGCCAGCTCACCAGGCAGGGTTAGCAATCAGCCCCAGCATTTT. Residues: CASSPGRVSNQPQHF.

The V gene is TRBV5-4, the J gene TRBJ1-2; tentatively, D is TRBD1 (5 bases). The V gene's germline CDR1 is SGHNT and CDR2 YYREEE (reference sequence). With 3 bases removed from V and 7 bases from J, the gap between germline ends came to 13 bases. The CDR3 has 13 residues. The CDR3: CASSSPGLIGYTF. CDR3 bases: TGTGCCAGCAGCTCCCCGGGGCTGATTGGCTACACCTTC.

V gene TRBV9 combines with J gene TRBJ2-2; a possible D gene is TRBD1 (6 bases). Trimming pared 0 bases from V and 1 base from J, leaving 10 bases between. The CDR3 spans 16 residues. The germline V gene has CDR1 SGDLS and CDR2 YYNGEE. The CDR3 bases are TGTGCCAGCAGCGTAGGAGGGGGATTGAACACCGGGGAGCTGTTTTTT. Translated: CASSVGGGLNTGELFF.

The rearrangement joins TRBV18 to TRBJ2-5, with D possibly being TRBD1 (6 bases). The end of the DNA fits TRBJ2-7 better, so the J call may be wrong. Per germline, CDR1 KGHSH and CDR2 LQKENI. The length of the CDR3 is 14 residues. The CDR3 here is CASSPGQTSYEQYF. CDR3 DNA sequence: TGTGCCAGCTCACCTGGACAGACCTCCTACGAGCAGTACTTC.

The chain combines TRBV28 with TRBJ1-1; tentatively, D is TRBD1 (6 bases). There are 13 residues in the CDR3. With 10 bases removed from V and 6 bases from J, the gap between germline ends came to 18 bases. CDR1 is MDHEN, CDR2 SYDVKM, per germline. DNA of the CDR3: TGTGCCACCTTATTAACAGGGAGACCTGAAGCTTTCTTT. As protein: CATLLTGRPEAFF.

V gene TRBV7-2 combines with J gene TRBJ1-1; D perhaps matches TRBD1 (6 bases). The CDR3 is 13 amino acids. The V and J ends lost 5 bases and 7 bases respectively, with 14 bases between them. CDR1 and CDR2 (germline): SGHTA, FQGNSA. CDR3 sequence (DNA): TGTGCCAGCAGCATCCAGGGGCAGGGTGAAGCTTTCTTT. Protein product: CASSIQGQGEAFF.

CDR3 nucleotides: TGTGCCAGCATGAAGGGGCCCAATAATTCACCCCTCCACTTT. It translates to CASMKGPNNSPLHF. The rearrangement uses TRBV27 and TRBJ1-6, with D perhaps matching TRBD1 (5 bases). CDR3 length: 14 amino acids. Germline lookup yields CDR1 MNHEY and CDR2 SMNVEV (reference sequence). Trimming removed 7 bases from V and 5 bases from J, with 12 bases in between.

This clone has just one count. The junction departs from germline at one end; a sequencing error may be responsible. This chain joins TRBV2 and TRBJ1-4, with a possible D match to TRBD1 (6 bases). Germline V gene sequence: CDR1 SNHLY, CDR2 FYNNEI. CDR3 length: 13 amino acids. The CDR3 DNA follows: TGTGCCAGCAGTGAAGGGGACACTGGTCTCGGGGTTTTT. It yields the protein CASSEGDTGLGVF.

This sequence joins TRBV25-1 and TRBJ1-1, with a possible D match to TRBD1 (5 bases). The CDR3 extends over 14 amino acids. The V gene's germline CDR1 is MGHDK and CDR2 SYGVNS. V gave up 6 bases and J gave up 6 bases, with 17 bases separating them. CDR3 nucleotides: TGTGCCAGCAGCTTATCCTCGGGGGTGGCTGAAGCTTTCTTT. Protein: CASSLSSGVAEAFF.

This chain joins TRBV5-1 and TRBJ1-1, with 8 positions matching TRBD1. This CDR3 is built from 14 residues. J lost 4 bases, V lost 4 bases, and 6 bases had no gene match. CDR1 is SGHRS and CDR2 is YFSETQ in the germline V gene. CDR3 nucleotides: TGCGCCAGCAGCCCAGGACAGGGTGGCACTGAAGCTTTCTTT. This codes for CASSPGQGGTEAFF.

A word on this clone: One junction end does not reproduce the germline sequence, and a read error may be involved. V gene TRBV29-1 combines with J gene TRBJ2-2, with D possibly matching TRBD1 (5 bases). Germline CDR1 is SQVTM and CDR2 is ANQGSEA. The CDR3 spans 11 residues. DNA for the CDR3: TGCAGCGTGGAAGACAGCGGGGAGCTGTTTTTT. Translated: CSVEDSGELFF.

This clone was counted a single time. The chain carries TRBV16 and TRBJ2-1, with 9 bases lining up with TRBD2. The V gene end was trimmed by 2 bases and the J gene end by 0 bases; junction bases not matched to a gene: 2. Germline CDR1 and CDR2: KGHSY and FQNENV. The CDR3 runs 16 residues. The CDR3 here is CASSQLAGYSYNEQFF. In DNA, the CDR3 is TGTGCCAGCAGCCAACTAGCGGGATACTCCTACAATGAGCAGTTCTTC.

V gene TRBV27 combines with J gene TRBJ2-5, with 7 positions matching TRBD1. The ends lost 4 bases at V and 3 bases at J; junction bases unmatched: 5. Germline V gene lookup returns CDR1 MNHEY and CDR2 SMNVEV (reference sequence). The CDR3 is 14 amino acids. The CDR3 nucleotides read TGTGCCAGCAGTTCCGGACAGGCGGAAGAGACCCAGTACTTC. This codes for CASSSGQAEETQYF.

The chain employs TRBV5-4 and TRBJ2-5; 10 bases align to TRBD1. The CDR3 is made up of 15 amino acids. The trim removed 4 bases at V and 4 bases at J, leaving 7 bases unmatched. The germline V gene encodes CDR1 SGHNT and CDR2 YYREEE (reference sequence). CDR3 in DNA: TGTGCCAGCAGCCCCGACAGGGGGCGTGGAGAGACCCAGTACTTC. Translation gives CASSPDRGRGETQYF.

This chain connects TRBV6-1 to TRBJ1-2; D may be TRBD1 (5 bases). The CDR3 is made up of 13 amino acids. V lost 6 bases and J 2 bases, leaving 10 bases between the germline ends. Germline CDR1 MNHNS, CDR2 SASEGT. The CDR3 sequence is CASSHRQNYGYTF. CDR3 sequence (DNA): TGTGCCAGCAGCCATAGACAGAACTATGGCTACACCTTC.

The chain carries TRBV6-1 and TRBJ1-2; 8 bases are shared with TRBD1. Germline-derived CDR1 and CDR2 are MNHNS and SASEGT. V was clipped by 9 bases and J by 1 base; unmatched bases: 7. The CDR3 runs 14 residues. CDR3 sequence reads: CARLGQGFNYGYTF. The CDR3 nucleotides are TGTGCCAGATTAGGACAGGGCTTTAACTATGGCTACACCTTC.

The chain couples TRBV2 to TRBJ1-5; D is undetermined. Looked up from germline, CDR1 is SNHLY and CDR2 is FYNNEI. Trimming pared 4 bases from V and 0 bases from J, leaving 7 bases between. This CDR3 contains 14 residues. CDR3 bases: TGTGCCAGCAGTGCAGATAATAGCAATCAGCCCCAGCATTTT. Protein sequence: CASSADNSNQPQHF.

This rearrangement joins TRBV19 to TRBJ1-2, with D maybe TRBD1 (6 bases). The CDR3 has 14 residues. Between the trimmed V and J ends, which lost 3 bases and 8 bases, there was a span of 16 bases. The germline V gene has CDR1 LNHDA and CDR2 SQIVND (reference sequence). The CDR3 region has the DNA TGTGCCAGTAGTATCGGAAGGCAGGGGCCGGGCTACACCTTC. As protein: CASSIGRQGPGYTF.

The chain joins TRBV7-4 to TRBJ1-5; TRBD1 agrees at 10 bases. The V segment lost 5 bases and the J segment 9 bases; nucleotides outside the gene matches: 19. Germline CDR1 and CDR2: SGHVT and SQSDAQ. This CDR3 region has 18 residues. CDR3 in amino acids: CASSLRGTGAFSGPPQHF. The CDR3 nucleotides are TGTGCCAGCAGCCTAAGGGGGACAGGGGCTTTTAGCGGGCCGCCCCAGCATTTT. Based on the CDR3 plus reference TRBV7-4 and TRBJ1-5, the full variable domain is GAGVSQSPRYKVAKRGRDVALRCDSISGHVTLYWYRQTLGQGSEVLTYSQSDAQRDKSGRPSGRFSAERPERSVSTLKIQRTEQGDSAVYLCASSLRGTGAFSGPPQHFGDGTRLSIL.

The chain is built from TRBV10-3 and TRBJ1-2; 7 bases line up with TRBD1. V gave up 3 bases and J gave up 0 bases; unmatched junction bases: 7. Germline lookup yields CDR1 ENHRY and CDR2 SYGVKD. CDR3 length: 16 amino acids. CDR3 sequence: CAISDRGGIANYGYTF. CDR3 in DNA: TGTGCCATCAGTGACAGGGGGGGAATAGCTAACTATGGCTACACCTTC.